The rows below give T cell receptor beta chains drawn from one sample of a study of blood T cell repertoires in COVID-19. Profiling relied on immunoSEQ multiplex PCR, and the TCRdb table lists in-frame clones only, not all of them. The table shows about 150,000 clones, with 75% to 85% occurring only once. The sample was peripheral blood. These receptors all come from a woman aged 45 to 65 in a cohort sampled during active or convalescent COVID-19. Both conserved end residues are part of each CDR3. A D gene is named only where the DNA matches it firmly. The size entry is marked missing in some rows and otherwise reads once, few, many or a size class.

d_gene: TRBD2; j_gene: TRBJ2-7; v_gene: TRBV7-9; abundance: NA; CDR3nt: TGTGCCAGCAGCCATAGCGGGGCCGACTACGAGCAGTACTTC; CDR3aa: CASSHSGADYEQYF
d_gene: TRBD2; j_gene: TRBJ2-7; v_gene: TRBV4-3; abundance: NA; CDR3nt: TGCGCCAGCAGCCAAGGGGGCGGGGGAAACTACGAGCAGTACTTC; CDR3aa: CASSQGGGGNYEQYF
d_gene: NA; j_gene: TRBJ1-2; v_gene: TRBV6-6; abundance: once; CDR3nt: TGTGCCAGCAGTTACGATCCGATGGTTGGCGGCTACACCTTC; CDR3aa: CASSYDPMVGGYTF
d_gene: NA; j_gene: TRBJ1-4; v_gene: TRBV19; abundance: NA; CDR3nt: TGTGCCAGCTCAGGGCCCGCTGAAAAACTGTTTTTT; CDR3aa: CASSGPAEKLFF
d_gene: TRBD1; j_gene: TRBJ1-1; v_gene: TRBV30; abundance: NA; CDR3nt: TGTGCCTGGAGTAAGGACAGGCGGAACACTGAAGCTTTCTTT; CDR3aa: CAWSKDRRNTEAFF
d_gene: NA; j_gene: TRBJ2-1; v_gene: TRBV2; abundance: NA; CDR3nt: TGTGCCAGCAGTGAACGCCAGTTGGGTTTCGGGGAGCAGTTCTTC; CDR3aa: CASSERQLGFGEQFF
d_gene: TRBD1; j_gene: TRBJ2-7; v_gene: TRBV7-9; abundance: NA; CDR3nt: TGTGCCAGCAGCCCGGACAGGGCCCACGAGCAGTACTTC; CDR3aa: CASSPDRAHEQYF
d_gene: NA; j_gene: TRBJ1-1; v_gene: TRBV18; abundance: NA; CDR3nt: TGTGCCAGCTCACCACCTACGGGGAACACTGAAGCTTTCTTT; CDR3aa: CASSPPTGNTEAFF
d_gene: TRBD1; j_gene: TRBJ1-2; v_gene: TRBV5-1; abundance: NA; CDR3nt: TGCGCCAGCAGCTTTTCAGGGGGCGTACATGGCTACACCTTC; CDR3aa: CASSFSGGVHGYTF
d_gene: NA; j_gene: TRBJ2-7; v_gene: TRBV4-2; abundance: NA; CDR3nt: TGTGCCAGCAGCCAAGAGGGCCAGTACTCCTACGAGCAGTACTTC; CDR3aa: CASSQEGQYSYEQYF
d_gene: NA; j_gene: TRBJ1-1; v_gene: TRBV19; abundance: once; CDR3nt: TGTGCCAGTAGTCGGACAGCTAGAGATGGAGAAACTGAAGCTTTCTTT; CDR3aa: CASSRTARDGETEAFF
d_gene: TRBD2; j_gene: TRBJ2-1; v_gene: TRBV12-3/TRBV12-4; abundance: many; CDR3nt: TGTGCCAGCAGATTTTACAGGACTAGAGTTTTCTTC; CDR3aa: CASRFYRTRVFF
d_gene: NA; j_gene: TRBJ2-3; v_gene: TRBV4-2; abundance: NA; CDR3nt: TGTGCCAGCAGCCAAGATAGGGGTGCAGATACGCAGTATTTT; CDR3aa: CASSQDRGADTQYF
d_gene: NA; j_gene: TRBJ1-2; v_gene: TRBV30; abundance: NA; CDR3nt: TGTGCCTTAGGGGACTATGGCTACACCTTC; CDR3aa: CALGDYGYTF
d_gene: NA; j_gene: TRBJ2-5; v_gene: TRBV7-2; abundance: NA; CDR3nt: TGTGCCAGCAGCTTAGGTGGCCAGGGGAGACGGGAGACCCAGTACTTC; CDR3aa: CASSLGGQGRRETQYF
d_gene: TRBD1; j_gene: TRBJ1-6; v_gene: TRBV3-1/TRBV3-2; abundance: NA; CDR3nt: TGTGCCAGCAGCCCTGAGGACAGGGTGGGTTCACCCCTCCACTTT; CDR3aa: CASSPEDRVGSPLHF
d_gene: TRBD2; j_gene: TRBJ2-5; v_gene: TRBV30; abundance: once; CDR3nt: TGTGCCTGGAGTGTAAGCGGGGGGGCCCAGTACTTC; CDR3aa: CAWSVSGGAQYF
d_gene: TRBD1; j_gene: TRBJ2-7; v_gene: TRBV5-6; abundance: NA; CDR3nt: TGTGCCAGCAGCTTAGGACAGGGAAACTCCTACGAGCAGTACTTC; CDR3aa: CASSLGQGNSYEQYF
d_gene: NA; j_gene: TRBJ1-1; v_gene: TRBV28; abundance: NA; CDR3nt: TGTGCCAGCAGTTTCAGGCGGGGATGGACTGAAGCTTTCTTT; CDR3aa: CASSFRRGWTEAFF
d_gene: TRBD1; j_gene: TRBJ1-1; v_gene: TRBV19; abundance: NA; CDR3nt: TGTGCCAGTAGGGGCCGGGACAGGGGGCGAAGCGGCTTGATGAACACTGAAGCTTTCTTT; CDR3aa: CASRGRDRGRSGLMNTEAFF
d_gene: TRBD2; j_gene: TRBJ2-7; v_gene: TRBV5-6; abundance: NA; CDR3nt: TGTGCCAGCAGCCGAAGACTAGCGGGGGGATCCTACGAGCAGTACTTC; CDR3aa: CASSRRLAGGSYEQYF
d_gene: NA; j_gene: TRBJ2-7; v_gene: TRBV6-5; abundance: NA; CDR3nt: TGTGCCAGCAGTTTCCGGGGGGCGGCCTACGAGCAGTACTTC; CDR3aa: CASSFRGAAYEQYF
d_gene: NA; j_gene: TRBJ2-2; v_gene: TRBV27; abundance: NA; CDR3nt: TGTGCCAGCAGGAGGGTCGGGGGGCTGTTCACCGGGGAGCTGTTTTTT; CDR3aa: CASRRVGGLFTGELFF
d_gene: TRBD2; j_gene: TRBJ2-5; v_gene: TRBV9; abundance: NA; CDR3nt: TGTGCCAGCAGCGTAGCCAGCGGGGGGGGGCAGACCCAGTACTTC; CDR3aa: CASSVASGGGQTQYF
d_gene: NA; j_gene: TRBJ2-1; v_gene: TRBV18; abundance: NA; CDR3nt: TGTGCCAGCTCACCCCAAGGGGCCGGGAATGAGCAGTTCTTC; CDR3aa: CASSPQGAGNEQFF
d_gene: NA; j_gene: TRBJ1-2; v_gene: TRBV12-3/TRBV12-4; abundance: few; CDR3nt: TGTGCCAGCGCCAAAGGGGCCCTGGATGGCTACACCTTC; CDR3aa: CASAKGALDGYTF
d_gene: TRBD1; j_gene: TRBJ1-3; v_gene: TRBV7-8; abundance: once; CDR3nt: TGTGCCAGCAGCCCCGGGACAGCATTCTCTGGAAACACCATATATTTT; CDR3aa: CASSPGTAFSGNTIYF
d_gene: NA; j_gene: TRBJ2-1; v_gene: TRBV9; abundance: NA; CDR3nt: TGTGCCAGCAGCGTTTCGGGACTCAATTACCATGAGCAGTTCTTC; CDR3aa: CASSVSGLNYHEQFF
d_gene: NA; j_gene: TRBJ1-6; v_gene: TRBV7-6; abundance: NA; CDR3nt: TGTGCCAGCAGTCTCAGAAGTCCTCTTCGTCGGAGCTCCTATAATTCACCCCTCCACTTT; CDR3aa: CASSLRSPLRRSSYNSPLHF
d_gene: NA; j_gene: TRBJ1-3; v_gene: TRBV27; abundance: once; CDR3nt: TGTGCCAGCAGATCAGCTGGAAACACCATATATTTT; CDR3aa: CASRSAGNTIYF
d_gene: NA; j_gene: TRBJ1-6; v_gene: TRBV11-2; abundance: NA; CDR3nt: TGTGCCAGCAGCCCCCGCTCGGACGGGAATAATTCACCCCTCCACTTT; CDR3aa: CASSPRSDGNNSPLHF
d_gene: TRBD1; j_gene: TRBJ1-1; v_gene: TRBV29-1; abundance: NA; CDR3nt: TGCAGCGTTAGTAGGCAGGGGGCGTCGAACACTGAAGCTTTCTTT; CDR3aa: CSVSRQGASNTEAFF